These 25 T cell receptor beta chains share one sample of origin, sequenced in a study of radiotherapy plus CTLA-4 blockade in lung cancer. Clones were sequenced by immunoSEQ multiplex PCR, and TCRdb holds only the in-frame ones, with some missing. Of 70,000 to 100,000 clones listed, approximately 86% are singletons. The specimen comprised peripheral blood, sampled from a patient treated with radiotherapy plus ipilimumab. The receptors derive from a human donor with non-small cell lung cancer who had a partial response to radiotherapy plus ipilimumab.

The V gene is TRBV19, the J gene TRBJ2-5; 7 nucleotides agree with TRBD2. CDR1 is LNHDA, CDR2 SQIVND, per germline (reference sequence). The V and J ends lost 5 bases and 4 bases, in that order; junction bases with no gene match: 7. The CDR3 loop spans 14 amino acids. The CDR3 reads CASSVATGGETQYF. CDR3 in DNA: TGTGCCAGTAGTGTCGCGACGGGAGGAGAGACCCAGTACTTC.

The chain employs TRBV4-2 and TRBJ2-1; 7 nucleotides line up with TRBD2. The CDR3 contains 18 residues. Germline trimming cut 0 bases from V and 6 bases from J; bases unmatched to any gene: 14. The germline CDR1 and CDR2 sequences are LGHNA and YNFKEQ. CDR3 nucleotide sequence: TGTGCCAGCAGCCAAGATATTAGCGGGCCATCCTGGGGCAATGAGCAGTTCTTC. Its translation: CASSQDISGPSWGNEQFF.

The chain employs TRBV18 and TRBJ2-7; 9 bases agree with TRBD1. CDR1 is KGHSH and CDR2 is LQKENI in the germline V gene. V lost 5 bases to trimming and J lost 5 bases; unmatched junction nucleotides: 10. The CDR3 runs to 15 residues. The CDR3 loop reads CASSFTGTGSHEQYF. The DNA for the CDR3 is TGTGCCAGCTCATTCACCGGGACAGGGAGCCACGAGCAGTACTTC.

This sequence joins TRBV15 and TRBJ1-2, with D possibly matching TRBD1 (5 bases). The CDR3 has 13 residues. Trimming removed 2 bases from V and 6 bases from J, with 10 bases in between. Germline loops: CDR1 LNHNV, CDR2 YYDKDF (reference sequence). DNA for the CDR3: TGTGCCACCAGCAGACGGGGGGGGGATGGCTACACCTTC. It specifies CATSRRGGDGYTF.

V is TRBV4-1 and J is TRBJ1-2, with 7 bases matching TRBD1. The V gene end was trimmed by 4 bases and the J gene end by 4 bases; junction bases not matched to a gene: 12. The V gene's germline CDR1 is MGHRA and CDR2 YSYEKL. This CDR3 comprises 16 residues. The CDR3 DNA sequence: TGCGCCAGCAGCCCATTAACCGGGGGACAGATCTATGGCTACACCTTC. Translated: CASSPLTGGQIYGYTF.

This clone was seen just once. Its ends do not fully match the called genes, so a read error is possible. V usage is TRBV11-2 and J usage is TRBJ2-4, with a weak D call TRBD2 (5 bases). The germline gives CDR1 SGHAT, CDR2 FQNNGV. The CDR3 is 16 amino acids. CDR3: CASSRVGGLAKNIQYF. The DNA of the CDR3 is TGTGCCAGCAGCCGTGTGGGCGGGCTAGCCAAAAATATTCAGTACTTC.

This clone was seen a handful of times. The J gene is TRBJ2-1, the V gene TRBV5-4; a possible D gene is TRBD1 (6 bases). This CDR3 has 15 residues. Germline-derived CDR1 and CDR2 are SGHNT and YYREEE (reference sequence). V was cut by 9 bases and J by 2 bases, with 18 bases left in between. The CDR3 region is CATNYRVGAYNEQFF. Here the CDR3 DNA reads TGTGCCACGAATTACAGGGTTGGAGCCTACAATGAGCAGTTCTTC.

This clone was observed a few times. The chain has TRBV21-1 and TRBJ1-4. TRBV21-1 constitutes a pseudogene. This CDR3 has 12 residues. CDR3 protein: CARRSVNEKLFF. As DNA, the CDR3 is TGTGCCAGACGAAGCGTTAATGAAAAACTGTTTTTT.

This clone was seen a few times. The chain is built from TRBV7-2 and TRBJ1-5; 7 positions match TRBD1. Germline-derived CDR1 and CDR2 are SGHTA and FQGNSA. V dropped 5 bases and J dropped 5; count of bases not matched to a gene: 3. This CDR3 region has 13 residues. The chain's CDR3 is CASSLQGDQPQHF. The CDR3 nucleotides are TGTGCCAGCAGCCTCCAGGGGGATCAGCCCCAGCATTTT.

The rearrangement joins TRBV6-5 to TRBJ2-7; TRBD2 is a possible D gene (5 bases). In germline, CDR1 is MNHEY, CDR2 SVGAGI. This CDR3 is 14 amino acids long. The V gene lost 6 bases and the J gene lost 3 bases, with 15 bases spanning the gap. The CDR3, as DNA: TGTGCCAGCAGACCCCCCGGGGTTAACTACGAGCAGTACGTC. Amino acids: CASRPPGVNYEQYV.

This clone was seen only a few times. Written as DNA, the CDR3 is TGCGCCAGCAGCCAGGCTACCGGGGAAATCTACGAGCAGTACTTC. Protein product: CASSQATGEIYEQYF. The V and J genes are TRBV4-1 and TRBJ2-7, with D possibly TRBD2 on 5 matching bases. CDR3 length: 15 residues. Trimming took 3 bases from V and 3 from J, leaving 15 bases between them. Germline V gene lookup returns CDR1 MGHRA and CDR2 YSYEKL.

The chain uses TRBV11-3 and TRBJ2-2, with TRBD1 identical over 10 bases. V shed 5 bases and J 5 bases; nucleotides not matched to a gene: 17. Germline loops: CDR1 SGHNT, CDR2 YENEEA. The CDR3 runs 19 residues. CDR3 amino acids: CASSPGTGVDDRGTGELFF. The CDR3 DNA reads TGTGCCAGCAGCCCCGGGACAGGGGTTGACGACCGGGGGACCGGGGAGCTGTTTTTT.

This clone occurred once. CDR3 DNA: TGTGCCAGCAGTTCACAGGGGGCTGGCTACACCTTC. Amino acids: CASSSQGAGYTF. The chain links TRBV6-5 to TRBJ1-2; 9 positions agree with TRBD1. Germline assignment: CDR1 MNHEY and CDR2 SVGAGI. The CDR3 runs to 12 residues. After removal of 4 bases from V and 7 bases from J, the junction contained 1 base not matched to a gene.

The J gene is TRBJ2-7, the V gene TRBV5-1, with 7 bases lining up with TRBD1. The germline gives CDR1 SGHRS, CDR2 YFSETQ. Unmatched junction bases numbered 8, after V lost 3 bases and J lost 8 bases. The CDR3 covers 13 residues. This CDR3 reads CASSWDSPIQQYF. Written as DNA, the CDR3 is TGCGCCAGCAGCTGGGACAGCCCCATTCAGCAGTACTTC.

This clone was counted once. V usage is TRBV7-2 and J usage is TRBJ1-2; TRBD1 is a possible D gene (6 bases). Trimming removed 3 bases at V and 2 bases at J, with 10 bases between. Looked up from germline, CDR1 is SGHTA and CDR2 is FQGNSA. This CDR3 has 14 amino acids. CDR3 DNA: TGTGCCAGCAGCTTGCAGGACAGCAACTATGGCTACACCTTC. Amino acids: CASSLQDSNYGYTF.

J is TRBJ1-1 and V is TRBV5-1; perhaps TRBD1 as D (6 bases). Germline loops: CDR1 SGHRS, CDR2 YFSETQ. The CDR3 is 15 residues long. V lost 2 bases, J lost 5 bases, and 16 bases lay in between. For the CDR3, the DNA is TGCGCCAGCAGCTTTCAGTTCCCTAGGGGGACTGAAGCTTTCTTT. Its protein product is CASSFQFPRGTEAFF.

The rearrangement joins TRBV29-1 to TRBJ2-7, with D hard to call. The CDR3 sequence is 12 residues long. Germline CDR1 SQVTM, CDR2 ANQGSEA. Trimming removed 4 bases at V and 0 bases at J, with 7 bases between. The DNA of the CDR3 is TGCAGCGTTGGGCGGAACTCCTACGAGCAGTACTTC. Translating gives CSVGRNSYEQYF.

The genes are TRBV5-1 and TRBJ2-2; D perhaps matches TRBD2 (6 bases). Deletions cut 2 bases from V and 7 bases from J, with 15 bases between. The CDR3 has 15 amino acids. Germline V CDR1 and CDR2: SGHRS, YFSETQ. CDR3 DNA: TGCGCCAGCAGCTTAGGAGGGCCTTCGGGCGGGGAGCTGTTTTTT. The encoded protein is CASSLGGPSGGELFF.

The V and J genes are TRBV28 and TRBJ2-4; 8 bases align to TRBD1. From germline, CDR1 is MDHEN and CDR2 SYDVKM. The length of the CDR3 is 16 residues. V was clipped by 4 bases and J by 3 bases; unmatched bases: 8. The CDR3 spells CASSSPGTGGKNIQYF. The CDR3 region has the DNA TGTGCCAGCAGTTCCCCCGGGACAGGAGGCAAAAACATTCAGTACTTC.

The genes are TRBV9 and TRBJ1-1; D perhaps matches TRBD1 (5 bases). The V end lost 4 bases, the J end lost 1 base, and 20 bases lay between the germline ends. Germline V gives CDR1 SGDLS, CDR2 YYNGEE. This CDR3 has 17 residues. CDR3 sequence reads: CASSPRSWVGENTEAFF. The CDR3 DNA sequence: TGTGCCAGCAGCCCCCGAAGTTGGGTAGGGGAGAACACTGAAGCTTTCTTT.

V usage is TRBV11-2 and J usage is TRBJ1-1; the D is unclear. V lost 2 bases to trimming and J lost 1 base, with 8 bases between them. Looked up from germline, CDR1 is SGHAT and CDR2 is FQNNGV. The CDR3 totals 14 residues. The CDR3 sequence is CASSLRGRNTEAFF. CDR3 nucleotides: TGTGCCAGCAGCTTACGTGGGCGGAACACTGAAGCTTTCTTT.

This clone was seen a single time. The chain combines TRBV20-1 with TRBJ2-3; 7 bases line up with TRBD2. Germline V gives CDR1 DFQATT, CDR2 SNEGSKA (reference sequence). Unmatched junction bases numbered 1, after V lost 4 bases and J lost 9 bases. CDR3 length equals 10 residues. CDR3: CSAKRETQYF. The CDR3 coding sequence is TGCAGTGCTAAGCGGGAAACGCAGTATTTT.

The rearrangement uses TRBV5-4 and TRBJ1-1; maybe TRBD1 (6 bases). V lost 1 base and J lost 1, with 11 bases in between. The CDR3 length is 15 residues. The V gene's germline CDR1 is SGHNT and CDR2 YYREEE (reference sequence). In DNA, the CDR3 is TGTGCCAGCAGCTTGAACGACAGGTGGAACACTGAAGCTTTCTTT. Protein: CASSLNDRWNTEAFF.

V and J are TRBV11-2 and TRBJ2-4, with unresolved D. Germline values: CDR1 SGHAT, CDR2 FQNNGV. This CDR3 contains 14 residues. V was pared by 1 base and J by 7 bases, with 11 bases between. The CDR3 nucleotides are TGTGCCAGCAGCTTAGTACGATACGGGAACATTCAGTACTTC. Its protein product is CASSLVRYGNIQYF.

The chain couples TRBV28 to TRBJ1-2; D is perhaps TRBD1 (5 bases). The germline V gene encodes CDR1 MDHEN and CDR2 SYDVKM. CDR3 length equals 13 residues. The V gene lost 7 bases and the J gene lost 8 bases, with 17 bases spanning the gap. CDR3 amino acids: CASTIPQAGGYTF. DNA of the CDR3: TGTGCCAGCACTATCCCACAGGCTGGGGGCTACACCTTC.